This T cell receptor (beta chain) was obtained from a study of naive and memory T cell subsets. Findings of the study overall: Naive and memory subsets had different power law exponents for TCR abundance. Gini index rose across naive, CM, EM and EMRA in CD4 and CD8. Naive repertoires, especially CD8, held a few larger clonotypes, possibly memory cells re-expressing CD45RA.

The table lists this clonotype with a few counts. Its antigen is still unknown. Sequential positive selection took CD4 T cells first, then CD8 T cells. Both TRBC1 and TRBC2 were covered by a beta constant-region primer of two equimolar oligonucleotides. Ligated cDNA was amplified by four rounds of PCR with nested alpha and beta constant-region primers and SP2. TCRdb called the UMI-ligation and nested PCR reads again in MiXCR, with one record for every CDR3 protein. The sample lists some 110,000 distinct CDR3 sequences, around 15% occurring once. This CDR3 contains 12 residues. The V end lost 1 base, the J end lost 13 bases, and 11 bases lay between the germline ends.

This TCR was sampled from a human donor in good health. The genes are TRBV12-3 or TRBV12-4 and TRBJ2-4; D unresolved. The source material was naive CD8+ T cells from blood. The CDR3 sequence: CASSLGGSYQYF. CDR3 nucleotide sequence: TGTGCCAGCAGTTTAGGGGGAAGTTACCAGTACTTC.